These 9 T cell receptor beta chains were all obtained from the same sample, sequenced in a study of post-analysis software for immune sequencing data. Whole-study findings and limits: Controls had lower frequencies than patients of about 5 TRBV segments, which included TRBV5-6, TRBV5-1 and TRBV20-1.

Their antigen targets remain unknown. Unique molecular identifiers tagged the TCR beta cDNA libraries. TCRdb called the PCR reads again in MiXCR, with one record for every CDR3 protein. This sample has about 680,000 distinct CDR3 sequences; 55% to 70% occur once, and the top ten carry approximately 10%. What was sequenced was blood. The receptors were sampled from a girl aged 2 to 9 with multiple sclerosis.

This clonotype has only one observation. The CDR3 spells CASSASVGLATNEQFF. The CDR3, as DNA: TGTGCCAGCAGTGCCAGTGTGGGACTAGCGACGAATGAGCAGTTCTTC. The J gene is TRBJ2-1, the V gene TRBV6-4; 10 bases are shared with TRBD2. Trimming removed 4 bases from V and 7 bases from J; junction bases left unmatched: 10. The CDR3 contains 16 residues. Germline CDR1 and CDR2: MRHNA and SNTAGT.

This clonotype was seen more than once but under ten times. The gene calls are TRBV15 and TRBJ2-1, with TRBD1 identical over 7 bases. The germline gives CDR1 LNHNV, CDR2 YYDKDF (reference sequence). This CDR3 is built from 16 residues. The ends lost 0 bases at V and 4 bases at J; junction bases unmatched: 6. CDR3: CATSRDGEDRYNEQFF. Here the CDR3 DNA reads TGTGCCACCAGCAGAGATGGCGAGGACAGGTACAATGAGCAGTTCTTC.

The V call is TRBV18, the J call TRBJ2-3; D perhaps matches TRBD2 (6 bases). Trimming stripped 1 base from V and 0 bases from J, with 8 bases between. This CDR3 is 15 amino acids long. The V gene's germline CDR1 is KGHSH and CDR2 LQKENI. The DNA for the CDR3 is TGTGCCAGCTCACCACGGCGGGAAAGCACAGATACGCAGTATTTT. Encoded protein: CASSPRRESTDTQYF.

This clonotype was counted once. J is TRBJ1-2 and V is TRBV29-1, with D perhaps TRBD1 (6 bases). V gave up 6 bases and J gave up 7 bases, with 21 bases separating them. This CDR3 region has 14 residues. Germline CDR1 reads SQVTM; CDR2 reads ANQGSEA. Here the CDR3 DNA reads TGCAGCGTCCTAGTCCAGGGGAGACTGGGTGGCTACACCTTC. Protein: CSVLVQGRLGGYTF. The whole variable domain, remainder taken from reference TRBV29-1 and TRBJ1-2, is SAVISQKPSRDICQRGTSLTIQCQVDSQVTMMFWYRQQPGQSLTLIATANQGSEATYESGFVIDKFPISRPNLTFSTLTVSNMSPEDSSIYLCSVLVQGRLGGYTFGSGTRLTVV.

This chain links TRBV6-2 or TRBV6-3 with TRBJ2-3; 7 nucleotides agree with TRBD2. The CDR3 is 12 amino acids. V was pared by 5 bases and J by 8 bases, with 4 bases of the junction left unmatched. Germline loops: CDR1 MNHEY, CDR2 SVGEGT. CDR3 nucleotide sequence: TGTGCCAGCAGTGAAGAGCGGGGTACGCAGTATTTT. It encodes CASSEERGTQYF.

The rearrangement uses TRBV29-1 and TRBJ2-3, with 11 bases aligning to TRBD2. There are 14 residues in the CDR3. V dropped 5 bases and J dropped 1; count of bases not matched to a gene: 2. CDR1 SQVTM and CDR2 ANQGSEA come from the germline V gene. DNA of the CDR3: TGCAGCGTTCAGACTAGCGGGGGCACAGATACGCAGTATTTT. It is translated as CSVQTSGGTDTQYF.

The chain carries TRBV15 and TRBJ2-5, with D possibly TRBD2 on 5 matching bases. This CDR3 spans 15 amino acids. Germline CDR1 reads LNHNV; CDR2 reads YYDKDF (reference sequence). Trimming took 0 bases from V and 2 from J, leaving 10 bases between them. The CDR3 spells CATSRDSGRQETQYF. CDR3 nucleotides: TGTGCCACCAGCAGAGATTCGGGAAGGCAAGAGACCCAGTACTTC.

J is TRBJ2-7 and V is TRBV5-5, with 12 bases fitting TRBD1. Gene TRBJ2-5 matches the end of the DNA better, so the J call may be wrong. CDR1 SGHKS and CDR2 YYEKEE come from the germline V gene (reference sequence). The CDR3 has 16 residues. In DNA form, the CDR3 reads TGTGCCAGCAGGCCCGGGACAGGGGGCTGGAGAGAGACCCAGTACTTC. Translated: CASRPGTGGWRETQYF.

CDR3 nucleotide sequence: TGCGCCAGCAGCTTGGGCGAGGCCTACAATGAGCAGTTCTTC. It translates to CASSLGEAYNEQFF. This chain connects TRBV5-1 to TRBJ2-1; D gene ambiguous. CDR1 and CDR2 from the germline V gene are SGHRS and YFSETQ. The V gene lost 0 bases and the J gene lost 2 bases, with 6 bases spanning the gap. The CDR3 length is 14 residues.